These 20 T cell receptor beta chains were all obtained from the same sample, sequenced in a study of blood T cell repertoires in COVID-19. Clones were sequenced by immunoSEQ multiplex PCR, and TCRdb holds only the in-frame ones, with some missing. The sample lists about 16,000 clones; approximately 89% were seen once. Specimen: peripheral blood. The source is a human donor in a cohort sampled during active COVID-19.

This chain's CDR3 is CASSRGQTYEQYF. CDR3 bases: TGTGCCAGCTCGCGGGGACAGACCTACGAGCAGTACTTC. J is TRBJ2-7 and V is TRBV18, with a possible D match to TRBD1 (7 bases). Germline V gives CDR1 KGHSH, CDR2 LQKENI. The CDR3 covers 13 residues. The V gene lost 6 bases and the J gene lost 2 bases, with 11 bases spanning the gap.

This clone appeared a single time. The chain combines TRBV6-1 with TRBJ2-3, with D perhaps TRBD1 (5 bases). CDR3 length: 12 amino acids. V lost 11 bases and J lost 2, with 11 bases in between. The germline gives CDR1 MNHNS, CDR2 SASEGT. CDR3 in amino acids: CAAARVTDTQYF. In DNA form, the CDR3 reads TGTGCCGCGGCCAGGGTCACAGATACGCAGTATTTT.

The genes are TRBV30 and TRBJ2-5; TRBD2 matches 13 bases. The CDR3 runs to 14 residues. Per germline, CDR1 GTSNPN and CDR2 SVGIG (reference sequence). V was clipped by 8 bases and J by 8 bases; unmatched bases: 11. CDR3 protein: CAATTLAGGPTQYF. The CDR3 DNA is TGTGCCGCGACCACACTAGCGGGGGGGCCTACCCAGTACTTC.

V usage is TRBV7-8 and J usage is TRBJ1-1; D is undetermined. The CDR3 loop spans 14 amino acids. V was clipped by 4 bases and J by 0 bases, with 9 bases between them. Germline loops: CDR1 SGHVS, CDR2 FQNEAQ. CDR3 sequence (DNA): TGTGCCAGCAGCTCAAACAGAATGAACACTGAAGCTTTCTTT. Its translation is CASSSNRMNTEAFF.

This clone came up a few times. The chain links TRBV27 to TRBJ2-1, with 12 nucleotides matching TRBD2. This CDR3 spans 15 amino acids. Germline values: CDR1 MNHEY, CDR2 SMNVEV (reference sequence). The junction had 4 bases not matched to a gene; V was cut back by 5 bases and J by 5 bases. Written as DNA, the CDR3 is TGTGCCAGCAGTCTACTAGCGGGGGGCAACAATGAGCAGTTCTTC. Amino acids: CASSLLAGGNNEQFF.

The chain couples TRBV3-1 (or the pseudogene TRBV3-2) to TRBJ1-2; TRBD1 aligns across 7 bases. There are 15 residues in the CDR3. The V gene's germline CDR1 is LGHDT and CDR2 YNNKEL (reference sequence). Germline trimming cut 2 bases from V and 5 bases from J; bases unmatched to any gene: 8. The CDR3 coding sequence is TGTGCCAGCAGCCAAAGGGGGACAGCCAGGTATGGCTACACCTTC. This gives the protein CASSQRGTARYGYTF.

The rearrangement joins TRBV28 to TRBJ2-7; D may be TRBD2 (7 bases). CDR1 and CDR2 from the germline V gene are MDHEN and SYDVKM. V lost 6 bases, J lost 12 bases, and 21 bases lay in between. CDR3 length: 13 amino acids. CDR3 coding DNA: TGTGCCAGCAGCCGTCCCTACGGGGGGCGAGGGTACTTC. Translated, it gives CASSRPYGGRGYF.

V usage is TRBV24-1 and J usage is TRBJ1-1; D unresolved. The CDR3 runs to 16 residues. V lost 4 bases and J lost 1, with 15 bases in between. From germline, CDR1 is KGHDR and CDR2 SFDVKD. CDR3 DNA: TGTGCCACCAGTGACTCCAGCGAGTCAAGGAACACTGAAGCTTTCTTT. It is translated as CATSDSSESRNTEAFF.

The CDR3 DNA reads as TGTGCCAGCAGCTTAGTCGTCAATGGGGGCATTAATTCACCCCTCCACTTT. Translating it yields CASSLVVNGGINSPLHF. This rearrangement joins TRBV7-8 to TRBJ1-6, with a weak D call TRBD1 (6 bases). V was clipped by 1 base and J by 6 bases, with 16 bases between them. This CDR3 has 17 amino acids. Per germline, CDR1 SGHVS and CDR2 FQNEAQ.

Written as DNA, the CDR3 is TGCGCCAGCAGCCAAGTGCGAGCGGGGTTCCAAGAGACCCAGTACTTC. Translated, it gives CASSQVRAGFQETQYF. The chain recombines TRBV4-1 with TRBJ2-5; 7 positions agree with TRBD2. Germline-derived CDR1 and CDR2 are MGHRA and YSYEKL. CDR3 length: 16 amino acids. V dropped 1 base and J dropped 1; count of bases not matched to a gene: 6.

This clone was counted once. The rearrangement links TRBV7-9 to TRBJ2-3, with D perhaps TRBD2 (6 bases). CDR1 is SEHNR, CDR2 FQNEAQ, per germline (reference sequence). The CDR3 extends over 15 amino acids. V dropped 7 bases and J dropped 1 base, with 15 bases sitting between them. CDR3 bases: TGTGCCAGCACCCTAAGGTGGGGGGGCACAGATACGCAGTATTTT. It encodes CASTLRWGGTDTQYF.

In its sample, this clone ranks as medium-sized. The V gene is TRBV5-1, the J gene TRBJ1-4; 9 bases are a match to TRBD1. The CDR3 runs 14 residues. CDR1 is SGHRS and CDR2 is YFSETQ in the germline V gene. V was clipped by 3 bases and J by 8 bases; unmatched bases: 5. The DNA for the CDR3 is TGCGCCAGCAGCTCGGGACAGGGACACGAAAAACTGTTTTTT. Translating gives CASSSGQGHEKLFF.

The rearrangement links TRBV5-1 to TRBJ2-6; tentatively, D is TRBD1 (5 bases). CDR3 length: 14 amino acids. The ends were cut back, 3 bases at V and 3 bases at J, with 7 bases in the middle. The germline gives CDR1 SGHRS, CDR2 YFSETQ. The CDR3 DNA sequence: TGCGCCAGCAGCTGGGGCAGTGGGGCCAACGTCCTGACTTTC. It is translated as CASSWGSGANVLTF.

In this sample, this clone turned up a few times. CDR3 bases: TGTGCCAGCAGCGCTAATAAGGGAAACACCATATATTTT. Its protein is CASSANKGNTIYF. The chain is built from TRBV12-3 or TRBV12-4 and TRBJ1-3; D is ambiguous. This CDR3 contains 13 residues. The germline V and J ends were trimmed by 6 bases and 4 bases, with 10 bases remaining between them.

The CDR3 here is CASRQGADQPQHF. The DNA for the CDR3 is TGTGCCAGCAGGCAGGGGGCGGATCAGCCCCAGCATTTT. The gene calls are TRBV25-1 and TRBJ1-5; TRBD1 matches at 8 bases. The V and J ends lost 6 bases and 5 bases, in that order; junction bases with no gene match: 3. This CDR3 has 13 residues. The germline V gene has CDR1 MGHDK and CDR2 SYGVNS.

The chain recombines TRBV18 with TRBJ1-5; TRBD1 is a possible D gene (5 bases). The V gene lost 4 bases and the J gene lost 5 bases, with 6 bases spanning the gap. This CDR3 is built from 12 residues. Germline-derived CDR1 and CDR2 are KGHSH and LQKENI. The CDR3 coding sequence is TGTGCCAGCTCACGGGGGGATCAGCCCCAGCATTTT. This encodes CASSRGDQPQHF.

The chain couples TRBV12-5 to TRBJ2-2; D ambiguous. Looked up from germline, CDR1 is LGHNT and CDR2 is FRNRAP. The CDR3 runs 12 residues. The germline V and J ends were trimmed by 8 bases and 7 bases, with 11 bases remaining between them. The CDR3, as DNA: TGTGCTAGTCGTGCAGACATCGGGGAGCTGTTTTTT. Amino acid sequence: CASRADIGELFF.

J is TRBJ2-2 and V is TRBV10-3; 7 bases are shared with TRBD1. CDR1 is ENHRY and CDR2 is SYGVKD in the germline V gene. Unmatched junction bases numbered 8, after V lost 2 bases and J lost 2 bases. This CDR3 spans 17 amino acids. The CDR3 DNA reads TGTGCCATCAGTGAGAACGCAGGGGGTACAAACACCGGGGAGCTGTTTTTT. Protein product: CAISENAGGTNTGELFF.

The rearrangement joins TRBV9 to TRBJ2-2; D is perhaps TRBD1 (6 bases). V was trimmed by 7 bases and J by 6 bases, leaving 10 bases between them. The CDR3 contains 12 residues. The germline CDR1 and CDR2 sequences are SGDLS and YYNGEE. The CDR3 loop reads CASAGVSGELFF. CDR3 in DNA: TGTGCCAGCGCAGGGGTCTCCGGGGAGCTGTTTTTT.

The chain links TRBV29-1 to TRBJ2-7; 10 bases agree with TRBD1. V gave up 6 bases and J gave up 5 bases; unmatched junction bases: 4. The CDR3 is 12 amino acids. The germline V gene encodes CDR1 SQVTM and CDR2 ANQGSEA. CDR3 amino acids: CSVPGTGDEQYF. The CDR3 region has the DNA TGCAGCGTCCCCGGGACAGGGGACGAGCAGTACTTC.